This entry lists 25 T cell receptor beta chains sequenced from one sample in a study of T cells expressing NK-cell markers. TCRdb reprocessed the 5' RACE reads, keeping one entry per CDR3 protein, no DNA. The sample table sets out 150,000 to 180,000 distinct CDR3 sequences. The specimen was blood T cells: a sorted CD56 or NKG2C T cell subset, CD4+ or CD8+ T cells, or bulk PBMC T cells (not recorded which). These receptors originate from a woman in her fifties or sixties in good health.

The V gene is TRBV7-8, the J gene TRBJ1-1; TCRdb's D call of TRBD1 is untestable without DNA. The CDR3 has 15 amino acids. The V gene's germline CDR1 is SGHVS and CDR2 FQNEAQ. This chain's CDR3 is CASSLERTGLPEAFF.

The rearrangement uses TRBV24-1 and TRBJ2-2; the D call from TCRdb, TRBD1, cannot be confirmed without DNA. The CDR3 loop spans 14 amino acids. CDR1 is KGHDR, CDR2 SFDVKD, per germline. This CDR3 is CATSDYRDTGELFF.

The J gene is TRBJ2-7, the V gene TRBV12-3 or TRBV12-4; without DNA, the TCRdb call of TRBD1 cannot be checked. The CDR3 contains 11 residues. The CDR3 sequence: CASSWAGTKYF.

V usage is TRBV24-1 and J usage is TRBJ2-5; lacking DNA, the TRBD1 call made by TCRdb goes unchecked. This CDR3 is built from 14 residues. CDR1 and CDR2 (germline): KGHDR, SFDVKD. Here the CDR3 reads CATSDPWLQETQYF.

V gene TRBV5-1 combines with J gene TRBJ2-1; TCRdb gives TRBD2 as the D gene, but with no DNA this cannot be confirmed. From germline, CDR1 is SGHRS and CDR2 YFSETQ. The CDR3 has 14 residues. CDR3 sequence: CASNTAGGYNEQFF.

The V call is TRBV11-2, the J call TRBJ2-3; TCRdb's D gene call, TRBD2, goes unchecked for lack of DNA. Germline lookup yields CDR1 SGHAT and CDR2 FQNNGV. The CDR3 totals 17 residues. The CDR3 spells CASSQASVRALTDTQYF.

The chain combines TRBV5-1 with TRBJ2-7; TCRdb indicates TRBD2, and absent DNA this call remains unverified. CDR1 is SGHRS and CDR2 is YFSETQ in the germline V gene. This CDR3 region has 19 residues. This chain's CDR3 is CASSLEGQGASGATYEQYF.

The CDR3 is CASSLAASIHEQFF. This chain connects TRBV5-6 to TRBJ2-1; TCRdb's D gene call, TRBD2, goes unchecked for lack of DNA. Per germline, CDR1 SGHDT and CDR2 YYEEEE. The CDR3 is 14 amino acids.

The V call is TRBV12-3 or TRBV12-4, the J call TRBJ2-3; TCRdb picks TRBD1, but there is no DNA to check that call. The CDR3 spans 14 residues. CDR3 sequence reads: CASKWGSGVDTQYF.

The V and J genes are TRBV11-3 and TRBJ1-1; TCRdb's D call, TRBD1, is unchecked because there is no DNA. CDR1 and CDR2 (germline): SGHNT, YENEEA. The CDR3 length is 17 residues. CDR3 in amino acids: CASSGWTGPTMNTEAFF.

The chain is built from TRBV7-6 and TRBJ2-2; checking the TCRdb D call of TRBD2 is not possible without DNA. The CDR3 contains 18 residues. CDR1 is SGHVS, CDR2 FNYEAQ, per germline. CDR3 sequence: CASSLGGGLAGNTGELFF. The whole variable domain, filled in from reference TRBV7-6 and TRBJ2-2, reads GAGVSQSPRYKVTKRGQDVALRCDPISGHVSLYWYRQALGQGPEFLTYFNYEAQQDKSGLPNDRFSAERPEGSISTLTIQRTEQRDSAMYRCASSLGGGLAGNTGELFFGEGSRLTVL.

The V gene is TRBV12-3 or TRBV12-4, the J gene TRBJ2-1; as DNA is missing, the TRBD1 call by TCRdb cannot be tested. CDR3 size: 16 residues. CDR3 loop: CASSPLAPGYYNEQFF.

The V gene is TRBV2, the J gene TRBJ2-7; TCRdb's assignment of TRBD2 cannot be checked, as there is no DNA. CDR1 is SNHLY and CDR2 is FYNNEI in the germline V gene. The CDR3 is 13 residues long. Here the CDR3 reads CASVVESPYEQYF.

The chain couples TRBV12-3 or TRBV12-4 to TRBJ2-5. This CDR3 comprises 13 residues. The CDR3 here is CASSLKRVETQYF.

The chain has TRBV10-3 and TRBJ2-1; the D gene TCRdb calls, TRBD1, cannot be checked with no DNA. Germline V gene data show CDR1 as ENHRY and CDR2 as SYGVKD. The CDR3 spans 17 residues. Here the CDR3 reads CAISESTFGGAYNEQFF.

V is TRBV6-6 and J is TRBJ2-1; absent DNA, TCRdb's TRBD1 call cannot be checked. Looked up from germline, CDR1 is MNHNY and CDR2 is SVGAGI (reference sequence). The CDR3 contains 15 residues. The CDR3 sequence is CASSYSTDSHNEQFF.

The J gene is TRBJ2-7, the V gene TRBV6-2 or TRBV6-3. The V gene's germline CDR1 is MNHEY and CDR2 SVGEGT. This CDR3 is 11 amino acids long. The CDR3 loop reads CASRLRHEQYF.

The chain links TRBV10-3 to TRBJ2-5; the D call of TRBD2 rests on TCRdb alone, since no DNA is present to check it. Germline V lookup: CDR1 ENHRY, CDR2 SYGVKD. This CDR3 spans 14 amino acids. CDR3 loop: CAIRDTSYAVTQYF.

The rearrangement uses TRBV4-1 and TRBJ2-1; TCRdb's D call, TRBD2, is unchecked because there is no DNA. This CDR3 region has 16 residues. Germline assignment: CDR1 MGHRA and CDR2 YSYEKL. This chain's CDR3 is CASSQVSGGPYNEQFF.

The rearrangement uses TRBV6-6 and TRBJ2-5; TCRdb's D call, TRBD1, is unchecked because there is no DNA. The CDR3 has 17 residues. The germline V gene has CDR1 MNHNY and CDR2 SVGAGI (reference sequence). The CDR3 spells CASHPTNREVALETQYF.

This chain joins TRBV10-3 and TRBJ2-7. This CDR3 spans 13 amino acids. The germline CDR1 and CDR2 sequences are ENHRY and SYGVKD. The CDR3 region is CAIKRDGYYEQYF.

The V call is TRBV19, the J call TRBJ1-5. CDR3 length: 13 residues. Germline CDR1 reads LNHDA; CDR2 reads SQIVND (reference sequence). The chain's CDR3 is CATTLASNQPQHF.

The CDR3 region is CASSQISGYSAGPKGEQFF. The chain combines TRBV3-1 with TRBJ2-1; the D gene TCRdb calls, TRBD2, cannot be checked with no DNA. This CDR3 comprises 19 residues. Germline CDR1 and CDR2: LGHDT and YNNKEL (reference sequence).

The chain recombines TRBV7-9 with TRBJ2-1. Per germline, CDR1 SEHNR and CDR2 FQNEAQ (reference sequence). The CDR3 has 15 amino acids. CDR3 sequence reads: CASSLGALHYNEQFF.

This rearrangement joins TRBV21-1 to TRBJ2-5; TCRdb's D call of TRBD2 is untestable without DNA. TRBV21-1 is classified as a pseudogene. CDR3 size: 14 residues. CDR3 protein: CASPPEEGQETQYF.